One and the same sample provided the 31 T cell receptor beta chains below, sequenced in a study of T cells in Graves' hyperthyroidism and ophthalmopathy. Amplification yielded TCR beta CDR3 regions, with RNA transcripts as the source. With the HTBI primer set, the TCR CDR3 went through a first round of RT-PCR. From the multiplex PCR reads, TCRdb called clonotypes with MiXCR, one entry per CDR3 protein. The top ten clones hold around 3.9% of a sample with hundreds of thousands of distinct CDR3 sequences, about 16% of them seen once. Source material: blood. All receptors come from a woman aged 30 to 39 with Graves' hyperthyroidism.

In this sample, this clonotype turned up many times. The rearrangement links TRBV29-1 to TRBJ2-5; maybe TRBD2 (6 bases). From germline, CDR1 is SQVTM and CDR2 ANQGSEA. This CDR3 is 12 amino acids long. V was cut by 6 bases and J by 2 bases, with 10 bases left in between. The CDR3 DNA follows: TGCAGCGTCGCGCGGGGACAAGAGACCCAGTACTTC. As protein: CSVARGQETQYF. Using reference TRBV29-1 and TRBJ2-5 for the parts outside the CDR3, the full variable domain is SAVISQKPSRDICQRGTSLTIQCQVDSQVTMMFWYRQQPGQSLTLIATANQGSEATYESGFVIDKFPISRPNLTFSTLTVSNMSPEDSSIYLCSVARGQETQYFGPGTRLLVL.

A single count supports this clonotype. The chain couples TRBV7-2 to TRBJ2-7; 9 bases match TRBD1. The CDR3 extends over 15 amino acids. V gave up 5 bases and J gave up 1 base; unmatched junction bases: 6. Germline CDR1 SGHTA, CDR2 FQGNSA. CDR3 protein: CASSPQGTGSYEQYF. CDR3 coding DNA: TGTGCCAGCAGCCCACAAGGGACAGGGTCCTACGAGCAGTACTTC.

On this clonotype itself: A much larger clone differs from this one at a single base, so this may be a read error. The CDR3 spells CASSSPETSGYEQYF. In DNA, the CDR3 is TGTGCCAGCAGCTCACCCGAGACTAGCGGCTACGAGCAGTACTTC. This rearrangement joins TRBV6-4 to TRBJ2-7; TRBD2 agrees at 9 bases. Trimming cost V 6 bases and J 3 bases; bases outside gene matches: 9. The CDR3 runs 15 residues. CDR1 is MRHNA, CDR2 SNTAGT, per germline.

This clonotype was counted many times. The V call is TRBV19, the J call TRBJ1-1; D may be TRBD1 (6 bases). CDR3 length: 16 residues. V was pared by 2 bases and J by 1 base, with 14 bases between. Per germline, CDR1 LNHDA and CDR2 SQIVND (reference sequence). The DNA for the CDR3 is TGTGCCAGTAGTATACAAACAGGGAAAGCGAACACTGAAGCTTTCTTT. As protein: CASSIQTGKANTEAFF.

This clonotype came up many times. The CDR3 DNA follows: TGTGCCAGCAGCACCTGGGCATCCTACGAGCAGTACTTC. Protein: CASSTWASYEQYF. The genes are TRBV5-5 and TRBJ2-7, with D hard to call. V gave up 4 bases and J gave up 1 base, with 9 bases separating them. CDR1 and CDR2 (germline): SGHKS, YYEKEE (reference sequence). CDR3 length equals 13 residues.

There are many counts of this clonotype. The DNA of the CDR3 is TGTGCCAGCAGTTTCGCTGGGGGGGGGAACACTGAAGCTTTCTTT. Its translation is CASSFAGGGNTEAFF. The chain carries TRBV28 and TRBJ1-1; D is possibly TRBD1 (5 bases). Germline lookup yields CDR1 MDHEN and CDR2 SYDVKM. The CDR3 extends over 15 amino acids. V lost 3 bases and J 1 base, leaving 12 bases between the germline ends.

As for this clonotype: A much larger clone is a single base away; this may be a read error. The J gene is TRBJ2-5, the V gene TRBV12-3 or TRBV12-4; no clear D. Trimming took 5 bases from V and 7 from J, leaving 14 bases between them. CDR3 length: 13 residues. The DNA for the CDR3 is TGTGCCAGCAGTCCGCACCGGACGAGGACCCAGTACTTC. Encoded protein: CASSPHRTRTQYF.

This clonotype was picked up many times. The chain joins TRBV28 to TRBJ1-2; D remains ambiguous. The V end was cut by 9 bases, the J end by 3 bases, with 5 bases between. The CDR3 is 10 amino acids. From germline, CDR1 is MDHEN and CDR2 SYDVKM. The DNA of the CDR3 is TGTGCCAGTCTTTACTATGGCTACACCTTC. It translates to CASLYYGYTF.

This clonotype was detected a few times. J is TRBJ2-2 and V is TRBV3-1; TRBD2 might be the D (6 bases). Trimming left V 5 bases short and J 4 bases short, with 8 bases between. Germline V lookup: CDR1 LGHDT, CDR2 YNNKEL (reference sequence). This CDR3 contains 13 residues. CDR3 residues: CASSWDFTGELFF. The CDR3, as DNA: TGTGCCAGCAGCTGGGACTTCACCGGGGAGCTGTTTTTT.

Ten or more counts support this clonotype. This chain joins TRBV18 and TRBJ2-3; weak D call: TRBD1 (6 bases). Trimming took off 0 bases at V and 0 bases at J, with 10 bases between the two ends. This CDR3 region has 16 residues. Germline CDR1 is KGHSH and CDR2 is LQKENI. CDR3 in amino acids: CASSPPQGISTDTQYF. The DNA for the CDR3 is TGTGCCAGCTCACCACCTCAGGGGATAAGCACAGATACGCAGTATTTT. Combining the CDR3 with reference TRBV18 and TRBJ2-3 gives the whole variable domain NAGVMQNPRHLVRRRGQEARLRCSPMKGHSHVYWYRQLPEEGLKFMVYLQKENIIDESGMPKERFSAEFPKEGPSILRIQQVVRGDSAAYFCASSPPQGISTDTQYFGPGTRLTVL.

This clonotype was counted ten times or more. The chain couples TRBV28 to TRBJ1-6; D remains ambiguous. Per germline, CDR1 MDHEN and CDR2 SYDVKM. V was trimmed by 4 bases and J by 3 bases, leaving 7 bases between them. The CDR3 spans 14 residues. This CDR3 reads CASSSHYYNSPLHF. In DNA form, the CDR3 reads TGTGCCAGCAGTTCCCACTACTATAATTCACCCCTCCACTTT.

This clonotype was recorded many times. The chain uses TRBV18 and TRBJ2-7; 7 bases are shared with TRBD1. This CDR3 is built from 14 residues. Trimming at V came to 1 base and at J to 2 bases, leaving 2 bases not matched to a gene. Germline CDR1 and CDR2: KGHSH and LQKENI. CDR3 nucleotide sequence: TGTGCCAGCTCACCACGAACAGGGGCCTACGAGCAGTACTTC. Amino acids: CASSPRTGAYEQYF. Full variable domain (outside the CDR3, taken from reference TRBV18 and TRBJ2-7): NAGVMQNPRHLVRRRGQEARLRCSPMKGHSHVYWYRQLPEEGLKFMVYLQKENIIDESGMPKERFSAEFPKEGPSILRIQQVVRGDSAAYFCASSPRTGAYEQYFGPGTRLTVT.

This clonotype was detected ten times or more. The chain employs TRBV5-1 and TRBJ2-7; 13 bases agree with TRBD2. V lost 4 bases and J lost 0; bases outside the gene matches: 7. CDR1 is SGHRS and CDR2 is YFSETQ in the germline V gene. This CDR3 contains 17 residues. The CDR3 bases are TGCGCCAGCAGCGGTGGACTAGCGGGGGTTAGCTCCTACGAGCAGTACTTC. Encoded protein: CASSGGLAGVSSYEQYF.

Notes on this clonotype: Here the CDR3 omits its conserved ending phenylalanine or tryptophan, so a read error is the likely source. The rearrangement joins TRBV11-3 to TRBJ2-1; D unclear. This CDR3 has 13 residues. Trimming shortened V by 5 bases and J by 3 bases, and 8 bases separated the two germline ends. Germline-derived CDR1 and CDR2 are SGHNT and YENEEA. The CDR3 sequence is CASSAGSYNEQFL. CDR3 DNA sequence: TGTGCCAGCAGCGCCGGCAGCTACAATGAGCAGTTCCTC.

This clonotype was seen more than once but under ten times. The chain recombines TRBV10-2 with TRBJ2-2; tentatively, D is TRBD2 (5 bases). Germline lookup yields CDR1 WSHSY and CDR2 SAAADI. The V end lost 2 bases, the J end lost 8 bases, and 9 bases lay between the germline ends. The CDR3 runs 13 residues. The CDR3, as DNA: TGCGCCAGCAGTGAGGAGGGAGCTGGGGAGCTGTTTTTT. This gives the protein CASSEEGAGELFF.

The V call is TRBV9, the J call TRBJ1-2; 10 bases fit TRBD1. The CDR3 sequence is 16 residues long. The J segment lost 7 bases and the V segment lost 6 bases, leaving 15 bases of the junction unmatched. Germline V gene data show CDR1 as SGDLS and CDR2 as YYNGEE. CDR3 residues: CASNFDRGLGHFGYTF. The CDR3 DNA reads TGTGCCAGCAATTTTGACAGGGGGCTTGGTCATTTTGGCTACACCTTC.

DNA of the CDR3: TGTGCCAGCAGCTTCCCGGGACTAGCGGGGACCTACAATGAGCAGTTCTTC. Amino acids: CASSFPGLAGTYNEQFF. The chain recombines TRBV7-9 with TRBJ2-1; 13 bases match TRBD2. The CDR3 has 17 residues. The V gene's germline CDR1 is SEHNR and CDR2 FQNEAQ (reference sequence). The V gene end was trimmed by 3 bases and the J gene end by 2 bases; junction bases not matched to a gene: 4.

This clonotype was detected many times. The rearrangement uses TRBV5-1 and TRBJ2-1; D possibly matches TRBD1 or TRBD2 (5 bases each). There are 13 residues in the CDR3. Germline V gene lookup returns CDR1 SGHRS and CDR2 YFSETQ. Deletions cut 4 bases from V and 6 bases from J, with 11 bases between. The CDR3 spells CASSPWDRNEQFF. DNA of the CDR3: TGCGCCAGCAGCCCTTGGGACCGCAATGAGCAGTTCTTC.

The chain uses TRBV20-1 and TRBJ2-5, with unresolved D. This CDR3 has 12 amino acids. From germline, CDR1 is DFQATT and CDR2 SNEGSKA (reference sequence). Between the trimmed V and J ends, which lost 3 bases and 4 bases, there was a span of 9 bases. The CDR3 region has the DNA TGCAGTGCTAGCCGCAACGGAGAGACCCAGTACTTC. This encodes CSASRNGETQYF.

CDR3 bases: TGTGCCAGCAGGACAGTGAGCACTGAAGCTTTCTTT. As protein: CASRTVSTEAFF. This chain connects TRBV14 to TRBJ1-1; D is perhaps TRBD1 (5 bases). The CDR3 runs to 12 residues. Deletions cut 6 bases from V and 4 bases from J, with 9 bases between. In germline, CDR1 is SGHDN, CDR2 FVKESK.

This chain joins TRBV11-3 and TRBJ1-1; a weak D match, TRBD1 (5 bases). The CDR3 has 13 residues. Trimming shortened V by 2 bases and J by 9 bases, and 13 bases separated the two germline ends. The germline V gene encodes CDR1 SGHNT and CDR2 YENEEA. The CDR3, as DNA: TGTGCCAGCAGCTTATTAAAGGGGTCCAAAGCTTTCTTT. It encodes CASSLLKGSKAFF. Looking up the rest from reference TRBV11-3 and TRBJ1-1 gives the full variable domain: EAGVVQSPRYKIIEKKQPVAFWCNPISGHNTLYWYLQNLGQGPELLIRYENEEAVDDSQLPKDRFSAERLKGVDSTLKIQPAELGDSAVYLCASSLLKGSKAFFGQGTRLTVV.

This clonotype has a count of ten or more. This chain links TRBV28 with TRBJ2-1; 7 nucleotides match TRBD1. V lost 5 bases to trimming and J lost 4 bases; unmatched junction nucleotides: 8. The CDR3 has 15 residues. Germline loops: CDR1 MDHEN, CDR2 SYDVKM. The CDR3 bases are TGTGCCAGCAGTCTATTCGGGACAGAGTACAATGAGCAGTTCTTC. Translated, it gives CASSLFGTEYNEQFF. Supplemented by reference TRBV28 and TRBJ2-1, the full variable domain reads DVKVTQSSRYLVKRTGEKVFLECVQDMDHENMFWYRQDPGLGLRLIYFSYDVKMKEKGDIPEGYSVSREKKERFSLILESASTNQTSMYLCASSLFGTEYNEQFFGPGTRLTVL.

This clonotype showed up many times. The V call is TRBV27, the J call TRBJ1-2; 9 bases fit TRBD1. The CDR3 totals 13 residues. Germline V CDR1 and CDR2: MNHEY, SMNVEV (reference sequence). V lost 5 bases to trimming and J lost 7 bases; unmatched junction nucleotides: 5. The DNA of the CDR3 is TGTGCCAGCAGTCAAGGGACAGGGTTTGGCTACACCTTC. This translates into CASSQGTGFGYTF.

The chain has TRBV19 and TRBJ2-3, with 9 bases matching TRBD1. V shed 6 bases, J shed 0 bases, and the junction held 7 bases outside the gene matches. CDR3 size: 16 residues. Germline loops: CDR1 LNHDA, CDR2 SQIVND (reference sequence). The CDR3 nucleotides are TGTGCCAGTAGCCCACAGGGGGCTATTAGCACAGATACGCAGTATTTT. Translated, it gives CASSPQGAISTDTQYF.

In its sample, this clonotype was seen a few times. The chain uses TRBV5-5 and TRBJ2-2, with 9 bases lining up with TRBD1. CDR3 length: 14 amino acids. From germline, CDR1 is SGHKS and CDR2 YYEKEE (reference sequence). Trimming took 3 bases from V and 7 from J; bases not matched to a gene: 4. Here the CDR3 reads CASSSNRGLGELFF. CDR3 nucleotide sequence: TGTGCCAGCAGCTCAAACAGGGGGCTCGGGGAGCTGTTTTTT.

This rearrangement joins TRBV12-3 or TRBV12-4 to TRBJ1-3; no firm D call. Trimming stripped 6 bases from V and 3 bases from J, with 15 bases between. This CDR3 region has 15 residues. CDR3 DNA: TGTGCCAGCAGCCCTGATGGGAGGGTTGGAAACACCATATATTTT. It translates to CASSPDGRVGNTIYF.

This clonotype was observed once. The gene calls are TRBV6-5 and TRBJ1-5, with no clear D. V lost 2 bases and J lost 1, with 18 bases in between. Germline V CDR1 and CDR2: MNHEY, SVGAGI. The CDR3 length is 18 residues. The CDR3 spells CASSYPVPPVTSNQPQHF. For the CDR3, the DNA is TGTGCCAGCAGTTACCCGGTACCACCCGTGACGAGCAATCAGCCCCAGCATTTT.

This clonotype was observed a few times. The V gene is TRBV6-1, the J gene TRBJ1-2; TRBD1 matches at 8 bases. V shed 8 bases and J 8 bases; nucleotides not matched to a gene: 7. Looked up from germline, CDR1 is MNHNS and CDR2 is SASEGT. The CDR3 is made up of 12 amino acids. The CDR3 spells CASRGQGWGYTF. The CDR3 region has the DNA TGTGCCAGCCGTGGACAGGGTTGGGGCTACACCTTC.

This clonotype was seen repeatedly, ten times or more. The chain couples TRBV7-2 to TRBJ1-1; 8 bases line up with TRBD1. Germline CDR1 and CDR2: SGHTA and FQGNSA. V dropped 2 bases and J dropped 5; count of bases not matched to a gene: 13. This CDR3 has 17 amino acids. CDR3 residues: CASSLRVLTGTGTEAFF. The CDR3 nucleotides are TGTGCCAGCAGCTTAAGGGTCCTGACAGGGACAGGAACTGAAGCTTTCTTT.

As DNA, the CDR3 is TGTGCCAGCAGTTACCCCGGGACAGGGAGGAATACGCAGTATTTT. Its translation: CASSYPGTGRNTQYF. The V and J genes are TRBV6-5 and TRBJ2-3; 9 positions match TRBD1. The V gene's germline CDR1 is MNHEY and CDR2 SVGAGI. The CDR3 consists of 15 residues. With V trimmed by 2 bases and J by 7 bases, 7 bases remained unmatched.

In this sample, this clonotype turned up many times. The V call is TRBV10-3, the J call TRBJ1-4; the D gene is possibly TRBD1 (6 bases). V was shortened by 8 bases and J by 5 bases, with 12 bases between the two germline ends. The CDR3 consists of 13 residues. Germline CDR1 and CDR2: ENHRY and SYGVKD. The chain's CDR3 is CAIGGQMNEKLFF. The DNA of the CDR3 is TGTGCCATCGGGGGGCAGATGAATGAAAAACTGTTTTTT.